This T cell receptor beta chain was sequenced during a study of shared clonotypes between healthy human individuals. Study information: Per donor, three plates held CD4 naive cells, three held CD4 memory, two held CD8 naive and one held CD8 memory.

An assay was performed, and its level was deep. Produced via immunoSEQ multiplex PCR; TCRdb's table is partial and in-frame only. The data show more than 550,000 clones, 72% seen once. This clone has more than one count but fewer than ten. The target antigen is unknown. Division of CD4+ cells produced a CD45RA+ naive subset and a CD45RA-negative memory subset. Study-wide findings and caveats: With a few donors compared, 4% to 5.5% of naive CD4 clonotypes were shared.

Sequenced material: memory CD4+ T cells sorted from blood. The subset was: CD45RA-negative fraction. This sequence originates from a woman in her twenties or thirties in good health.

DNA for the CDR3: TGTGCCAGCTCATCATATACACAGGGGGCTGAGAACATTCAGTACTTC. Translated, it gives CASSSYTQGAENIQYF. This sequence joins TRBV18 and TRBJ2-4, with TRBD1 matching over 9 bases. The CDR3 extends over 16 amino acids. Germline assignment: CDR1 KGHSH and CDR2 LQKENI. Trimming removed 5 bases from V and 7 bases from J; junction bases left unmatched: 12.